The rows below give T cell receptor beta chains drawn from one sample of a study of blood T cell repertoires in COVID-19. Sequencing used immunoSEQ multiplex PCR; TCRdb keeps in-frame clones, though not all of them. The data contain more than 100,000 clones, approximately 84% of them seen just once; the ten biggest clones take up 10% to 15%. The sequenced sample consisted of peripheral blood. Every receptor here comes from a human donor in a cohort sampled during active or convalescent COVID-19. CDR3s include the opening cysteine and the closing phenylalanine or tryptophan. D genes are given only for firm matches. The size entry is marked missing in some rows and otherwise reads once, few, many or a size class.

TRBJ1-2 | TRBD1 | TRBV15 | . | CATSRTGSYGYTF | TGTGCCACCAGCAGGACAGGGAGCTATGGCTACACCTTC
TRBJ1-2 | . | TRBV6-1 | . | CASSDDLGGSYGYTF | TGTGCCAGCAGTGACGACCTAGGGGGTTCCTATGGCTACACCTTC
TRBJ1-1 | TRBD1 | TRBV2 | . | CASSADRGSTEAFF | TGTGCCAGCAGTGCGGACAGGGGGTCCACTGAAGCTTTCTTT
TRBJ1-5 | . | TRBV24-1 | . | CATGPNREGNQPQHF | TGTGCCACGGGGCCAAACAGGGAAGGCAATCAGCCCCAGCATTTT
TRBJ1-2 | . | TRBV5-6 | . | CASSNEWSKIYGYTF | TGTGCCAGCAGCAATGAGTGGAGCAAAATCTATGGCTACACCTTC
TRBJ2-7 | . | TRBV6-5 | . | CASATRTGSYEQYF | TGTGCCAGCGCCACCCGGACGGGAAGCTACGAGCAGTACTTC
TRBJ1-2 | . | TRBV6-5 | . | CASTRVNYGYTF | TGTGCCAGCACCAGGGTTAACTATGGCTACACCTTC
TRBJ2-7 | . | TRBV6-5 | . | CASKGSREQYF | TGTGCCAGCAAGGGGTCGAGGGAGCAGTACTTC
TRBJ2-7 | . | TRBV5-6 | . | CASSSSSYEQYF | TGTGCCAGCAGCTCCAGCTCCTACGAGCAGTACTTC
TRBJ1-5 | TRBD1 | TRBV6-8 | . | CASGVGGHSNQPQHF | TGTGCCAGCGGGGTAGGGGGCCATAGCAATCAGCCCCAGCATTTT
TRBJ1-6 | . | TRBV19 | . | CASSIESSYNSPLHF | TGTGCCAGTAGTATCGAGAGCTCCTATAATTCACCCCTCCACTTT
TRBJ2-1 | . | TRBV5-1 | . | CASSSPGTYNEQFF | TGCGCCAGCAGCTCCCCCGGGACCTACAATGAGCAGTTCTTC
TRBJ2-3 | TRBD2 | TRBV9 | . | CASSARLAGVGTDTQYF | TGTGCCAGCAGCGCCCGACTAGCGGGGGTGGGCACAGATACGCAGTATTTT
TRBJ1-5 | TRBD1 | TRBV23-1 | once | CASSLRDREHQPQHF | TGCGCCAGCAGCCTCCGGGACAGGGAACATCAGCCCCAGCATTTT
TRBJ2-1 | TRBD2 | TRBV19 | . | CASSIERGGRRMQFF | TGTGCCAGTAGTATTGAGCGGGGAGGAAGAAGGATGCAGTTCTTC
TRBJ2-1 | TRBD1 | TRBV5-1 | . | CASSLPGTGGNEQFF | TGCGCCAGCAGCTTGCCCGGGACAGGGGGGAATGAGCAGTTCTTC
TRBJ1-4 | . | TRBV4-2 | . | CASSQDLQSREKLFF | TGTGCCAGCAGCCAAGATCTACAGTCTCGGGAAAAACTGTTTTTT